This T cell receptor (beta chain) originates from a study of response to subunit inactivated influenza vaccine. TCRdb itself ran the RT-PCR reads through MiXCR, one entry per CDR3 protein. The sample lists 750,000 to 850,000 distinct CDR3 sequences, under 20% occurring once. Findings and caveats of the study: Every seasonal influenza vaccination brings in few new T cells, the authors suggested.

V gave up 6 bases and J gave up 0 bases, with 12 bases separating them. CDR3 length: 15 residues. This clonotype was counted only a few times. The antigen is not known. The TCR originated in a man in his forties or fifties who received an inactivated influenza vaccine. The sequencing here drew on PBMCs from blood, taken about 5 days after vaccination. The chain links TRBV12-3 or TRBV12-4 to TRBJ1-5, with D maybe TRBD1 (6 bases). CDR3: CASSKTGFSNQPQHF. As DNA, the CDR3 is TGTGCCAGCAGCAAAACAGGGTTTAGCAATCAGCCCCAGCATTTT.